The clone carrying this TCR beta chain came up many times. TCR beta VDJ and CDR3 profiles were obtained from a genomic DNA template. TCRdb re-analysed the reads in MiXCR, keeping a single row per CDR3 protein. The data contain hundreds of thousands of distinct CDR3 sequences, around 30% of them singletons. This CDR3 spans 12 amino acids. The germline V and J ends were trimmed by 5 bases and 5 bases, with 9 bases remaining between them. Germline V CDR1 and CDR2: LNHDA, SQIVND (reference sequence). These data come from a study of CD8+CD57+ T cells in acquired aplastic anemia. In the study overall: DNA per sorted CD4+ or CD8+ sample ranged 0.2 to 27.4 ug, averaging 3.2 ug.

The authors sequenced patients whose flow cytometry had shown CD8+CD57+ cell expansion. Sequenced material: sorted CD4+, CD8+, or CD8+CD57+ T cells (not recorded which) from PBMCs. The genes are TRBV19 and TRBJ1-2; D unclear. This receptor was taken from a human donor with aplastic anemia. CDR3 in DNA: TGTGCCAGTAGTTACGACCCTTATGGCTACACCTTC. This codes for CASSYDPYGYTF.